This TCR beta chain was sequenced in a study of graft-versus-host responses after intestinal transplantation. Turning to the study itself: Recipients underwent multivisceral, liver-intestinal, or isolated intestinal transplants. All recipients got anti-thymocyte globulin induction, then tacrolimus and steroids for approximately 3 years. Study-level points and caveats: Early post-transplant HvG declines showed an association with peak circulating GvH clone levels. Patients who carried graft-donor T cell macrochimerism also had high graft-versus-host to host-versus-graft clonal ratios in their allografts.

The method was immunoSEQ multiplex PCR; TCRdb's version includes in-frame clones alone and lacks a portion of them. Found here are approximately 20,000 clones, about 91% of them singletons; the top ten hold under 6.5%. On this clone: Antigen: not known.

The CDR3 runs 20 residues. The genes are TRBV12-2 and TRBJ1-1; the table's D call, TRBD1, was not checked against the DNA. TRBV12-2 is given as a pseudogene. The sequencing here drew on PBMCs, taken about 62 days after intestinal transplantation. The TCR sequence derives from a human patient who received an intestinal transplant, so some T cells may come from the graft donor. The DNA for the CDR3 is TGTGCAAGTCGCTTAGCAAATACGGGACAGGAAAACGAACTGAACACTGAAGCTTTCTTT. Protein product: CASRLANTGQENELNTEAFF.